Each of the 29 T cell receptor beta chains below was sequenced from the same sample in a study of T cell clonality in common variable immunodeficiency. Libraries were prepared by immunoSEQ multiplex PCR; TCRdb keeps only in-frame clonotypes and omits some of them. The table lists around 50,000 clones, with no singletons. The sample consisted of peripheral blood mononuclear cells. These receptors originate from a person between 18 and 70 years old in good health.

The table lists this clone with many counts. The sequenced fragment ends 3 residues before the CDR3 boundary, so the rest is inferred from the germline J gene. The V gene is TRBV5-4, the J gene TRBJ1-3; perhaps TRBD1 as D (5 bases). The CDR3 totals 14 residues. Germline lookup yields CDR1 SGHNT and CDR2 YYREEE (reference sequence). The V and J ends lost 4 bases and 3 bases respectively, with 11 bases between them. CDR3 sequence reads: CASSQGGDGNTIYF. Partial CDR3 DNA: TGTGCCAGCAGCCAGGGAGGGGATGGAAACACC.

The sample holds many counts of this clone. The read gets to within 3 residues of the CDR3 end, and the germline J gene fills in the rest. This chain links TRBV20-1 with TRBJ2-3, with 11 bases identical to TRBD2. J lost 4 bases, V lost 6 bases, and 9 bases had no gene match. This CDR3 has 15 residues. The germline V gene has CDR1 DFQATT and CDR2 SNEGSKA (reference sequence). Incomplete CDR3 DNA: TGCAGTGCCGCCATTAGCGGGAGGGCCGCAGATACG. It translates to CSAAISGRAADT. The whole CDR3 is CSAAISGRAADTQYF.

This clone was observed at least ten times. Read sequence stops 3 residues before the CDR3 end, and the germline J gene provides the missing end. This rearrangement joins TRBV5-6 to TRBJ1-1; TRBD1 aligns across 7 bases. This CDR3 region has 11 residues. Germline CDR1 reads SGHDT; CDR2 reads YYEEEE. The CDR3 bases that were read are TGTGCCAGCAGCGAGGGGGCCCTG. It translates to CASSEGAL. In full, the CDR3 reads CASSEGALAFF.

This clone has ten or more counts. The read ends 3 residues before the CDR3 terminus; that terminus is restored from the germline J gene. This sequence joins TRBV6-2 or TRBV6-3 and TRBJ2-1; possible D gene TRBD2, 6 bases. This CDR3 comprises 14 residues. In germline, CDR1 is MNHEY, CDR2 SVGEGT. The germline V and J ends were trimmed by 7 bases and 7 bases, with 17 bases remaining between them. The CDR3 bases that were read are TGTGCCAGCAAGGTTAGGAGGGTAACTAATGAG. This gives the protein CASKVRRVTNE. The entire CDR3 reads CASKVRRVTNEQFF.

About this clone: The sequence runs out 3 residues before the end of the CDR3; the remainder is reconstructed from the germline J gene. The V gene is TRBV11-3, the J gene TRBJ2-7; the match to TRBD1 covers 9 bases. The junction had 7 bases not matched to a gene; V was cut back by 5 bases and J by 2 bases. CDR1 is SGHNT and CDR2 is YENEEA in the germline V gene. The CDR3 has 15 amino acids. Partial CDR3 DNA: TGTGCCAGCAGCATCGGACAGGGGACTCCCTACGAG. Its protein product is CASSIGQGTPYE. The entire CDR3 protein reads CASSIGQGTPYEQYF.

This clone was seen ten or more times. The sequenced fragment ends 3 residues before the CDR3 boundary, so the rest is inferred from the germline J gene. The chain carries TRBV30 and TRBJ1-2; 9 positions agree with TRBD1. The CDR3 extends over 16 amino acids. Germline CDR1 reads GTSNPN; CDR2 reads SVGIG (reference sequence). V lost 2 bases, J lost 1 base, and 8 bases stayed unmatched. The CDR3 protein is CAWSLGQGQVNYGYTF. CDR3 DNA (partial): TGTGCCTGGAGTTTGGGACAGGGTCAAGTTAACTATGGC.

There are many counts of this clone. With the read ending 3 residues before the CDR3 end, the germline J gene is used to fill in that end. The rearrangement links TRBV20-1 to TRBJ2-1, with 10 bases identical to TRBD1. V was clipped by 0 bases and J by 4 bases; unmatched bases: 3. The CDR3 sequence is 15 residues long. In germline, CDR1 is DFQATT, CDR2 SNEGSKA (reference sequence). CDR3 amino acids: CSARDGDRGYNEQFF. The sequenced part of the CDR3 DNA is TGCAGTGCTAGAGATGGGGACAGGGGATACAATGAG.

This clone came up many times. The junction and the germline gene differ at one end; a read error may be behind it. The read stops 3 residues short of the end of the CDR3; the missing end is completed from the germline J gene. This rearrangement joins TRBV4-2 to TRBJ2-7; 8 positions match TRBD1. CDR1 and CDR2 (germline): LGHNA, YNFKEQ. This CDR3 has 14 residues. Partial CDR3 DNA: TGCGCCAGCAGCACTGGACAGGGACGAGGCGAG. Its translation: CASSTGQGRGE. In full, the CDR3 is CASSTGQGRGEQYF.

This clone has a count of ten or more. The CDR3 end is not reached by the read, which stops 3 residues before it; the germline J gene fills it in. The rearrangement joins TRBV29-1 to TRBJ2-1; 8 bases are shared with TRBD2. CDR3 length equals 16 residues. Germline values: CDR1 SQVTM, CDR2 ANQGSEA. V was pared by 4 bases and J by 2 bases, with 10 bases of the junction left unmatched. CDR3 sequence reads: CSVVRQRAGAYNEQFF. Incomplete CDR3 DNA: TGCAGCGTTGTGAGGCAGCGAGCGGGAGCCTACAATGAG.

This clone was observed many times. The CDR3 end is not reached by the read, which stops 3 residues before it; the germline J gene fills it in. The rearrangement uses TRBV5-1 and TRBJ2-1; TRBD1 matches 8 bases. Germline trimming cut 4 bases from V and 5 bases from J; bases unmatched to any gene: 11. Germline CDR1 is SGHRS and CDR2 is YFSETQ. The CDR3 covers 16 residues. The CDR3 DNA, read in part, is TGCGCCAGCAGCCGCAGCCCAATGGACAGGGACAATGAG. Its translation: CASSRSPMDRDNE. The complete CDR3 sequence is CASSRSPMDRDNEQFF.

Many counts were recorded for this clone. The sequenced CDR3 bases are TGTGCCAGCAGGGAACAGGGGAACACTGAA. Its protein is CASREQGNTE. The entire CDR3 protein reads CASREQGNTEAFF. The chain is built from TRBV7-9 and TRBJ1-1, with a weak D call TRBD1 (6 bases). The read ends 3 residues before the CDR3 terminus; that terminus is restored from the germline J gene. Per germline, CDR1 SEHNR and CDR2 FQNEAQ (reference sequence). V lost 6 bases, J lost 1 base, and 9 bases lay in between. The CDR3 totals 13 residues.

This clone showed up many times. From the germline J gene comes the end of the CDR3, since the read stops 3 residues before it. V and J are TRBV5-1 and TRBJ1-2, with D perhaps TRBD1 (6 bases). V was shortened by 0 bases and J by 0 bases, with 9 bases between the two germline ends. CDR1 is SGHRS and CDR2 is YFSETQ in the germline V gene. This CDR3 comprises 15 residues. This chain's CDR3 is CASSLGTEANYGYTF. Partial CDR3 DNA: TGCGCCAGCAGCTTGGGGACAGAAGCTAACTATGGC.

This clone has at least ten counts. The CDR3 end lies 3 residues beyond the end of the read and is filled in from the germline J gene. This chain joins TRBV6-2 or TRBV6-3 and TRBJ1-2; TRBD1 aligns across 7 bases. Germline-derived CDR1 and CDR2 are MNHEY and SVGEGT. The CDR3 covers 14 residues. The trim removed 6 bases at V and 4 bases at J, leaving 8 bases unmatched. This chain's CDR3 is CASSSGTVSYGYTF. CDR3 DNA, as far as it was read: TGTGCCAGCAGCTCCGGGACAGTCTCCTATGGC.

This clone was recorded at least ten times. The DNA ends 3 residues before the CDR3 does, and the rest of the CDR3 is filled in from the germline J gene. The chain couples TRBV7-2 to TRBJ2-1, with D possibly matching TRBD1 (6 bases). This CDR3 contains 15 residues. V shed 5 bases and J shed 0 bases, with 11 bases lying between them. CDR1 SGHTA and CDR2 FQGNSA come from the germline V gene. The CDR3 spells CASSEGQSSYNEQFF. The DNA read from the CDR3 is TGTGCCAGCAGCGAGGGACAAAGCTCCTACAATGAG.

The sample holds many counts of this clone. A junction boundary mismatches the germline segment, possibly from a read error. The read falls 3 residues short of the CDR3 end, and the missing part is taken from the germline J gene. The V and J genes are TRBV4-2 and TRBJ2-7; a possible D gene is TRBD2 (6 bases). Germline V CDR1 and CDR2: LGHNA, YNFKEQ. The CDR3 extends over 15 amino acids. CDR3 sequence: CASSQAGDRYYEQYF. The DNA read from the CDR3 is TGCGCCAGCAGCCAAGCGGGCGACAGATACTACGAG.

This clone was recorded many times. The read ends 3 residues early relative to the CDR3; the germline J gene fills the gap. This chain uses TRBV30 with TRBJ1-4, with 7 bases fitting TRBD1. The V and J ends lost 7 bases and 7 bases, in that order; junction bases with no gene match: 12. CDR1 is GTSNPN and CDR2 is SVGIG in the germline V gene (reference sequence). The CDR3 runs to 14 residues. The CDR3: CASLPPGQTEKLFF. Partial CDR3 DNA: TGTGCCTCCCTGCCCCCGGGACAGACTGAAAAA.

Only a few counts were recorded for this clone. The CDR3 extends 3 residues past the end of the read, so its final part is completed from the germline J gene. The chain couples TRBV11-2 to TRBJ1-2; the D is unclear. Trimming shortened V by 3 bases and J by 4 bases, and 15 bases separated the two germline ends. There are 15 residues in the CDR3. In germline, CDR1 is SGHAT, CDR2 FQNNGV. Incomplete CDR3 DNA: TGTGCCAGCAGCTTTGATCCCACATCCCTCTATGGC. Its translation is CASSFDPTSLYG. The full CDR3 sequence reads CASSFDPTSLYGYTF.

The table lists this clone with a few counts. The read is 3 residues too short to cover the CDR3 end, so that end is filled in from the germline J gene. The rearrangement uses TRBV7-9 and TRBJ1-2; TRBD1 is a possible D gene (5 bases). This CDR3 spans 13 amino acids. V lost 7 bases, J lost 6 bases, and 15 bases lay in between. The germline gives CDR1 SEHNR, CDR2 FQNEAQ (reference sequence). CDR3 bases read: TGTGCCAGCACCCCGGACACTTTGGATGGC. It yields the protein CASTPDTLDG. The entire CDR3 protein reads CASTPDTLDGYTF.

This clone was counted at least ten times. The sequence runs out 3 residues before the end of the CDR3; the remainder is reconstructed from the germline J gene. The chain links TRBV5-6 to TRBJ2-7, with 10 bases matching TRBD2. The CDR3 totals 15 residues. The ends lost 1 base at V and 5 bases at J; junction bases unmatched: 6. Germline CDR1 is SGHDT and CDR2 is YYEEEE. Here the CDR3 reads CASSLQLAGTHEQYF. The covered CDR3 bases are TGTGCCAGCAGCTTGCAACTAGCGGGAACCCACGAG.

This clone was seen many times. The CDR3 DNA, read in part, is TGTGCCAGTCGGGACAGCTTGTGGAACACTGAA. It specifies CASRDSLWNTE. The CDR3 in full is CASRDSLWNTEAFF. The rearrangement links TRBV19 to TRBJ1-1; TRBD1 matches at 7 bases. Sequencing ends 3 residues short of the CDR3 end; the germline J gene provides the rest. After removal of 8 bases from V and 1 base from J, the junction contained 7 bases not matched to a gene. Germline V lookup: CDR1 LNHDA, CDR2 SQIVND (reference sequence). The CDR3 totals 14 residues.

This clone was recorded many times. The DNA ends 3 residues before the CDR3 does, and the rest of the CDR3 is filled in from the germline J gene. The chain uses TRBV7-7 and TRBJ2-2, with TRBD1 matching over 10 bases. V trimming: 6 bases; J trimming: 6 bases; junction bases outside the gene matches: 7. The CDR3 totals 15 residues. Germline CDR1 reads SSHAT; CDR2 reads FNYEAQ (reference sequence). CDR3 sequence reads: CASSYGTGESGELFF. The sequenced part of the CDR3 DNA is TGTGCCAGCAGTTACGGGACAGGGGAGTCCGGGGAG.

The sample holds many counts of this clone. Coverage ceases 3 residues before the CDR3 finishes, and the germline J gene fills in the end. The gene calls are TRBV7-2 and TRBJ1-6; no reliable D call. The V and J ends lost 0 bases and 7 bases respectively, with 10 bases between them. In germline, CDR1 is SGHTA, CDR2 FQGNSA. CDR3 size: 15 residues. Partial CDR3 DNA: TGTGCCAGCAGCTTAGCGCGTGCTATGAATTCACCC. Its protein product is CASSLARAMNSP. The CDR3 in its entirety is CASSLARAMNSPLHF.

The sample holds many counts of this clone. The CDR3 extends 3 residues past the end of the read, so its final part is completed from the germline J gene. This rearrangement joins TRBV7-8 to TRBJ2-3, with 7 nucleotides matching TRBD1. Trimming took 1 base from V and 2 from J; bases not matched to a gene: 3. This CDR3 contains 15 residues. CDR1 and CDR2 (germline): SGHVS, FQNEAQ. The sequenced part of the CDR3 DNA is TGTGCCAGCAGCTTAGATGGGACAGTCACAGATACG. Protein product: CASSLDGTVTDT. The whole CDR3 sequence reads CASSLDGTVTDTQYF.

There are many counts of this clone. The read is 3 residues too short to cover the CDR3 end, so that end is filled in from the germline J gene. The chain employs TRBV30 and TRBJ2-5, with 7 bases fitting TRBD2. Germline values: CDR1 GTSNPN, CDR2 SVGIG (reference sequence). Germline trimming cut 3 bases from V and 5 bases from J; bases unmatched to any gene: 12. The CDR3 spans 15 residues. CDR3 region: CAWRKRGGGRETQYF. The sequenced part of the CDR3 DNA is TGTGCCTGGAGGAAGCGCGGGGGAGGGCGGGAGACC.

Ten or more counts support this clone. The CDR3 is cut off 3 residues early in the read; its end comes from the germline J gene. This chain joins TRBV11-2 and TRBJ2-1, with D tentatively TRBD2 (6 bases). Germline V lookup: CDR1 SGHAT, CDR2 FQNNGV. This CDR3 is built from 15 residues. V gave up 5 bases and J gave up 7 bases, with 18 bases separating them. The CDR3 reads CASSQIRGRRNEQFF. Incomplete CDR3 DNA: TGTGCCAGCAGCCAAATCCGGGGGAGGAGGAATGAG.

This clone was observed at least ten times. The missing CDR3 end, 3 residues past where the read stops, is filled in from the germline J gene. V and J are TRBV5-6 and TRBJ2-7; D is perhaps TRBD2 (6 bases). Trimming left V 4 bases short and J 2 bases short, with 16 bases between. The germline CDR1 and CDR2 sequences are SGHDT and YYEEEE. The CDR3 is 15 amino acids. This chain's CDR3 is CASSPAGGRTYEQYF. The part of the CDR3 DNA that was read is TGTGCCAGCAGCCCCGCCGGGGGACGGACCTACGAG.

The sample holds many counts of this clone. The read ends 3 residues early relative to the CDR3; the germline J gene fills the gap. V usage is TRBV10-3 and J usage is TRBJ2-2; 9 bases fit TRBD1. V lost 6 bases to trimming and J lost 7 bases; unmatched junction nucleotides: 9. CDR3 length: 15 amino acids. Germline CDR1 is ENHRY and CDR2 is SYGVKD. The CDR3 DNA, read in part, is TGTGCCATCAGGGCGGGACAGGGAGGTCACGGGGAG. Translation gives CAIRAGQGGHGE. The entire CDR3 sequence reads CAIRAGQGGHGELFF.

This clone showed up many times. From the germline J gene comes the end of the CDR3, since the read stops 3 residues before it. This rearrangement joins TRBV19 to TRBJ2-1; a possible D gene is TRBD1 (5 bases). The germline V gene has CDR1 LNHDA and CDR2 SQIVND (reference sequence). V dropped 3 bases and J dropped 4 bases, with 16 bases sitting between them. The CDR3 sequence is 16 residues long. CDR3 sequence reads: CASSILDSLGYNEQFF. The CDR3 bases that were read are TGTGCCAGTAGTATTCTCGACAGCCTTGGTTACAATGAG.

This clone was counted many times. The read comes to an end 3 residues before the CDR3 does, leaving the germline J gene to fill in the end. This rearrangement joins TRBV11-2 to TRBJ1-1; D is possibly TRBD1 (6 bases). The CDR3 sequence is 12 residues long. Germline-derived CDR1 and CDR2 are SGHAT and FQNNGV. CDR3 sequence: CASSHTGLGAFF. The covered CDR3 bases are TGTGCCAGCAGCCACACAGGGCTAGGG. Drawing the rest from reference TRBV11-2 and TRBJ1-1, the complete variable domain is EAGVAQSPRYKIIEKRQSVAFWCNPISGHATLYWYQQILGQGPKLLIQFQNNGVVDDSQLPKDRFSAERLKGVDSTLKIQPAKLEDSAVYLCASSHTGLGAFFGQGTRLTVV.